The T cell receptor beta chain under discussion was sequenced for a study of T-cell memory formation after mild COVID-19. About the study: TCR clusters were mostly donor specific. General study results and limits: Clones shrinking from day 15 to 85 showed even CD4/CD8 mixes; later expanders tilted CD4+. Pre-infection memory harbored some responding clones, suggesting cross-reactive memory joined.

Trimming cost V 2 bases and J 3 bases, with 8 bases left between them. This CDR3 spans 12 amino acids. From germline, CDR1 is DFQATT and CDR2 SNEGSKA (reference sequence). TCRdb analysed the 5' RACE reads with MiXCR anew, one entry per CDR3 protein. Here the sample spans about 470,000 distinct CDR3 sequences, approximately 23% being singletons. To note about this clonotype: Its target is not known.

The sequencing sample was made of PBMCs or a T cell subset sorted from them (not recorded which). This TCR was recovered from an adult woman who had mild COVID-19 (a few samples of this study predate the infection). Cell type and time point are not known. V is TRBV20-1 and J is TRBJ2-7; D gene unclear. In nucleotides, the CDR3 is TGCAGTGCTAGACGTGGGGACTACGAGCAGTACTTC. Residues: CSARRGDYEQYF.